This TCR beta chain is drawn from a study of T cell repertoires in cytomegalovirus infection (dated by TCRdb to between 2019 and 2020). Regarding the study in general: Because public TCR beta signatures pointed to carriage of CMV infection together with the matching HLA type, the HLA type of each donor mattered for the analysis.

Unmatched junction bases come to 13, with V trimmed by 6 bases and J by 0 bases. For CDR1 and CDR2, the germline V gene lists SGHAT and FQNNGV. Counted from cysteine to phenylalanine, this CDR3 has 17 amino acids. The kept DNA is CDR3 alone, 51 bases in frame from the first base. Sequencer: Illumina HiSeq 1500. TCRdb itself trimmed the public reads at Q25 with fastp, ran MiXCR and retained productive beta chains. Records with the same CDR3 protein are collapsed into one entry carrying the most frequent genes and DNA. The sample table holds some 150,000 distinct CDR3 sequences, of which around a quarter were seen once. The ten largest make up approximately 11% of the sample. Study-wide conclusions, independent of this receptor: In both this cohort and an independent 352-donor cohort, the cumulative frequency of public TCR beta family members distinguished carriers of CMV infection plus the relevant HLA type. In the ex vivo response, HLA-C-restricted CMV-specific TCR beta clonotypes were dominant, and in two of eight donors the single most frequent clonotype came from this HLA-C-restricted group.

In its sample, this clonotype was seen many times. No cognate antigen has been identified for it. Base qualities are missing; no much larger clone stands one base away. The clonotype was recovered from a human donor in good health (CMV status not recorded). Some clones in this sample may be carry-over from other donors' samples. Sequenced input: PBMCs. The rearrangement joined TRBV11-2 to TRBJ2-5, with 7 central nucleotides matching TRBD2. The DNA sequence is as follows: TGTGCCAGCAGGGGTTTAAGAGGAGCGGGGTACCAAGAGACCCAGTACTTC. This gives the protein CASRGLRGAGYQETQYF.